This TCR beta chain derives from a study of blood T cell repertoires in COVID-19. Whole-study context: The samples span acute and convalescent COVID-19 from the United States, Italy and Spain.

The authors' processing: Cell counts per sample came from amplifying reference gene primers. Libraries were prepared by immunoSEQ multiplex PCR; TCRdb keeps only in-frame clonotypes and omits some of them. The DNA gave D and trimming, while V, J and clone size come from that table. The sample consists of roughly 260,000 clones, around 82% of them appearing once. There are 16 residues in the CDR3. The germline gives CDR1 SGHRS, CDR2 YFSETQ. V gave up 6 bases and J gave up 1 base, with 19 bases separating them. Material: peripheral blood. The chain employs TRBV5-1 and TRBJ2-5; maybe TRBD2 (6 bases). This TCR was sampled from a woman of 80 years or more with active or convalescent COVID-19. CDR3 loop: CASNPGALAFQETQYF. The CDR3 nucleotides read TGCGCCAGCAATCCGGGCGCACTAGCATTCCAAGAGACCCAGTACTTC.